Included here is one TCR beta chain sequence, with context. V was clipped by 3 bases and J by 4 bases, with 19 bases between them. The CDR3 spans 16 residues. In germline, CDR1 is SGHRS, CDR2 YFSETQ. The data originate from a study of blood T cell repertoires in COVID-19. Authors' processing steps: Reference gene primer amplification in the assay estimated nucleated cell counts. This table comes from immunoSEQ multiplex PCR, and its TCRdb copy is limited to in-frame clones, with some not included. From that table come the V and J calls and clone size; the DNA was used to work out D and trimming. Seen here are about 350,000 clones, around 87% observed once, and the top ten hold 5.3%. Participant reports of clinical history set cohort assignment. Two negative PCRs, clearance, or symptom resolution had been documented for recovered Cohort 3 donors.

Sequencing was carried out using PBMCs or T cells enriched from blood (not recorded which). The gene calls are TRBV5-1 and TRBJ1-1; possibly TRBD1 for D (5 bases). The clonotype was recovered from a woman aged 30 to 39 who had recovered from COVID-19. The CDR3 sequence is CASSSQPGNMGTEAFF. In DNA form, the CDR3 reads TGCGCCAGCAGCTCCCAGCCAGGGAATATGGGCACTGAAGCTTTCTTT.